The rows below give T cell receptor beta chains drawn from one sample of a study of cytomegalovirus exposure and HLA in healthy donors. The repertoire was sequenced with immunoSEQ multiplex PCR; TCRdb's copy has only in-frame clones and lacks some. The sample holds under 200,000 clones, 75% to 95% seen once. The sequencing sample was made of PBMCs. These TCRs come from a woman aged 18-30 years in good health and CMV-seropositive. Each CDR3 is given with its conserved first and last residue. A D gene is named only where the DNA matches it firmly. A row's size may be missing; if present it is once, few, many or a size class.

j_gene,d_gene,abundance,v_gene,CDR3nt,CDR3aa
TRBJ2-5,-,-,TRBV7-2,TGTGCCAGCAGCTTTGGGGGGAATCGGGAGACCCAGTACTTC,CASSFGGNRETQYF
TRBJ2-2,TRBD2,-,TRBV7-6,TGTGCCAGCAGCTTCAGCGGGGGGCCGAACACCGGGGAGCTGTTTTTT,CASSFSGGPNTGELFF
TRBJ2-7,TRBD1,once,TRBV18,TGTGCCAGCTCACCCGACGTCCGACAGGGTTACGAGCAGTACTTC,CASSPDVRQGYEQYF
TRBJ1-2,-,-,TRBV5-1,TGCGCCAGCAGTCATGACAAGAACTATGGCTACACCTTC,CASSHDKNYGYTF
TRBJ2-5,-,-,TRBV2,TGTGCCAGCAGTACGACAGAAGATAAACAAGAGACCCAGTACTTC,CASSTTEDKQETQYF
TRBJ2-7,TRBD1,-,TRBV6-7,TGTGCCATACCGCCCGGGACAGGGACCCACGAGCAGTACTTC,CAIPPGTGTHEQYF
TRBJ2-7,TRBD1,-,TRBV5-3,TGTGCCAGAAGCCTCACCAGGGAATCCGGACAGGAAGACTACGAGCAGTACTTC,CARSLTRESGQEDYEQYF
TRBJ2-5,-,-,TRBV5-1,TGCGCCAGCGGGGCGAAGGGGGAGACCCAGTACTTC,CASGAKGETQYF
TRBJ1-5,-,-,TRBV6-1,TGTGCCAGCAGTGAGTCCCTCCCCAATCAGCCCCAGCATTTT,CASSESLPNQPQHF
TRBJ1-1,TRBD1,-,TRBV30,TGTGCCTGGAGTGTAAGGCGAGGACAGGGGACACAAATGAACACTGAAGCTTTCTTT,CAWSVRRGQGTQMNTEAFF
TRBJ1-1,TRBD1,-,TRBV19,TGTGCCAGTAGGTGGGACAGGGGGGGAACTGAAGCTTTCTTT,CASRWDRGGTEAFF
TRBJ1-1,-,-,TRBV30,TGTGCCTGGAGATACCTCGGGGGGGGGAACACTGAAGCTTTCTTT,CAWRYLGGGNTEAFF
TRBJ1-4,TRBD1,-,TRBV5-1,TGCGCCAGCAGCTTGGGACAGGGGCAGGAAAAACTGTTTTTT,CASSLGQGQEKLFF
TRBJ2-1,-,-,TRBV18,TGTGCCAGCTCACCACAGCCGTTCGAGCAGTTCTTC,CASSPQPFEQFF
TRBJ2-1,TRBD1,once,TRBV2,TGTGCCAGCAAGGGACAGGGGGCTTACAATGAGCAGTTCTTC,CASKGQGAYNEQFF
TRBJ2-7,TRBD2,-,TRBV4-2,TGTGCCAGCAGCCCCGGGGGGACTCGAAGCTCCTACGAGCAGTACTTC,CASSPGGTRSSYEQYF
TRBJ1-4,TRBD1,-,TRBV2,TGTGCCAGCAGTGAGCATTGGGACAGGGATTTTGGTGAAAAACTGTTTTTT,CASSEHWDRDFGEKLFF
TRBJ2-1,-,-,TRBV7-2,TGTGCCAGCAGCATGGGACTGGTTAATGAGCAGTTCTTC,CASSMGLVNEQFF
TRBJ1-2,-,-,TRBV9,TGTGCCAGCAGCTCCCCTGGGGGGGACCTCTATGGCTACACCTTC,CASSSPGGDLYGYTF
TRBJ2-5,TRBD2,-,TRBV28,TGTGCCAGCAGGAATCCCGGGACTAGCACTCAAGAGACCCAGTACTTC,CASRNPGTSTQETQYF
TRBJ2-7,TRBD2,-,TRBV15,TGTGCCACCAGCAGGGCGCCTGTAGAAAGCGGGAGCGGCGAGCAGTACTTC,CATSRAPVESGSGEQYF
TRBJ2-3,-,-,TRBV5-6,TGTGCCAGCAGCCTACGGGGGGCCGGCACAGATACGCAGTATTTT,CASSLRGAGTDTQYF
TRBJ2-3,TRBD1,-,TRBV12-5,TGTGCTAGTGGTTTGACAGGGGCCAGCACAGATACGCAGTATTTT,CASGLTGASTDTQYF
TRBJ2-5,-,-,TRBV7-8,TGTGCCAGCAGCTTAGTTGGCAGGGGAGAGACCCAGTACTTC,CASSLVGRGETQYF
TRBJ2-1,TRBD1,-,TRBV27,TGTGCCAGCAGACAGGACAGGGGGCACAATGAGCAGTTCTTC,CASRQDRGHNEQFF
TRBJ2-3,-,-,TRBV5-4,TGTGCCAGCAGCTACGGGGCTAGCGAGCGCACAGATACGCAGTATTTT,CASSYGASERTDTQYF
TRBJ1-2,TRBD1,few,TRBV25-1,TGTGCCAGCTCGGGGACAGGGATCCGTGGCTACACCTTC,CASSGTGIRGYTF
TRBJ1-6,-,-,TRBV30,TGTGCCTGGAGCAAAAAGGGGGGGGATAATTCACCCCTCCACTTT,CAWSKKGGDNSPLHF
TRBJ2-1,TRBD2,few,TRBV2,TGTGCCAGCAGCCCTCTGGCTAGCGGGGTGAGTGAGCAGTTCTTC,CASSPLASGVSEQFF